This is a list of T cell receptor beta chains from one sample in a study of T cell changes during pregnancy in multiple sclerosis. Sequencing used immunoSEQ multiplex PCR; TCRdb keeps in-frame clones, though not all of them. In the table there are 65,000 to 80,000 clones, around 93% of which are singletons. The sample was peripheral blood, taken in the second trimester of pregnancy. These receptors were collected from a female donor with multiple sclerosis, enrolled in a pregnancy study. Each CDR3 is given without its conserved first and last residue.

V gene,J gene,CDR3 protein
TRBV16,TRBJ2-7,ASSQGTPRGGYEQY
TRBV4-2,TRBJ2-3,ASSRVAGGRPSTDTQY
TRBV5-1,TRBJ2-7,ASSQAYRVQGEQY
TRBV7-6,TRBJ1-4,ASSSSFSDEKLF
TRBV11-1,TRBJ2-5,ATSDLSGGETQY
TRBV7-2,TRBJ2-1,ASILGGGMFNEQF
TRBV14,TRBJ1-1,ASSQDDSVYLEAF
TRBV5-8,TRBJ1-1,ASSLGTREEAF
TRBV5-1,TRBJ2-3,ASSLLAGSTDTQY
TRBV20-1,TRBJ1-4,SATRGEKLF
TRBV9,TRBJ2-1,ASSAPLLAGGSSYNEQF
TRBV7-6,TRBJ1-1,ASSLGTANTEAF
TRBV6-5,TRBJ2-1,ASSTGGDEQF
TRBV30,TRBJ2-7,AWSVQGGPYEQY
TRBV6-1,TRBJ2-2,ASSEIVGGGDGELF
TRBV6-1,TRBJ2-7,ASSRIAGLAYEQY
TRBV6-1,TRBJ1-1,ASLGVSPNTEAF
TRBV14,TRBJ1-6,ASSQAGAHNSPLH
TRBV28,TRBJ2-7,ASSLGLLTYEQY
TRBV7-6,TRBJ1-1,ASSLSWNTEAF
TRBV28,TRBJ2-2,ASISRVVTGELF
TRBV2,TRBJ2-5,ASSQETQY
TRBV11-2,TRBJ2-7,ASSLVSGQANHYEQY
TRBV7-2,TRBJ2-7,ASSPGVVGYEQY
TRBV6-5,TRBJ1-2,ASTPGGYGYT
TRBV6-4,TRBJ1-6,ASTPTEGAPLH
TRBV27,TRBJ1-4,ASSFGGSEKLF